This TCR beta chain was obtained from a study of response to subunit inactivated influenza vaccine. This clonotype appeared many times. Its antigen is unknown. Germline V gene sequence: CDR1 SGHRS, CDR2 YFSETQ. V gave up 2 bases and J gave up 3 bases, with 5 bases separating them. The CDR3 length is 13 residues. TCRdb called the RT-PCR reads again in MiXCR, with one record for every CDR3 protein. The sample shows about 500,000 distinct CDR3 sequences, 16% of them seen only once. Overall study findings and caveats: It was suggested by the authors that few new T cells are recruited by each seasonal influenza vaccination.

Sequences were derived from CD4+ T cells sorted from PBMCs, sampled less than 30 months after vaccination. The J gene is TRBJ2-2, the V gene TRBV5-1; no clear D. This clonotype was sampled from a man aged 50 to 69 who received an inactivated influenza vaccine. DNA of the CDR3: TGCGCCAGCAGCTTTTCGGACACCGGGGAGCTGTTTTTT. Encoded protein: CASSFSDTGELFF.